This entry concerns a single TCR beta chain. Its binding antigen is unknown. The sample holds no much larger clone one base away, and base qualities are not on file. The same CDR3 is also encoded by other DNA sequences in this sample. The High Capacity cDNA Reverse Transcription Kit was used to reverse transcribe all of the isolated RNA, meaning that expressed TCRB transcripts were what got sequenced. Naive, central memory and regulatory T cell samples underwent deep immunoSEQ sequencing, averaging around 4 million total reads per sample. Sorted cells were lysed in RLT buffer and RNA was extracted with DNase-treated RNeasy Micro or Mini kits, depending on cell number. To prevent cross-contamination, every cell subset was processed on its own, while patient and healthy donor samples were processed together. The immunoSEQ multiplex PCR was used to amplify TCRB sequences from cDNA, yielding 87-bp fragments that span the CDR3 region. Amplicons were sequenced on the Illumina HiSeq platform. The original methods were these. PCR bias was corrected computationally using synthetic template baselines, and reads within Hamming distance 2 were collapsed, with unmergeable singletons discarded. Reads were aligned against IMGT to assign V, D and J genes, CDR3 length and insertions or deletions at six rearrangement sites. Clonotype counts were normalized to sorted cell number within each subset before computing true diversity and Gini coefficients with the tcR R package. Repertoire sharing was quantified using the overlap coefficient calculated on TCRB nucleotide sequences. Out-of-frame TCRB sequences from naive cells were analyzed as a proxy for the pre-selection repertoire. TCRdb's version of the immuneACCESS table is confined to in-frame rearrangements and falls short of the full clone set. An unresolved V gene accounts for under half of the shortfall where checked; the remainder is of unknown origin. That table is the source of V, J and clone size, and D and trimming were worked out from the DNA. The sample table records 450,000 or so clones; around 10% of these occur just once. The top ten constitute over 0.035% of the sample.

Each donor gave one peripheral blood draw, around 0.12 L on average, collected into heparinised tubes. A BD FACSAria II was used to sort naive, central memory, regulatory and stem cell-like memory CD4+ T cells with a panel that included CD45RO, CCR7, CD25, CD127, CD95 and CD27. Every sorted population had a purity above 95%. PBMCs were separated immediately by Lymphoprep density gradient centrifugation and were stained directly, without being cultured. So that batch effects would be minimized, each experiment stained and sorted samples in pairs, pairing one healthy donor with one patient. The sample is drawn from a study of beta chain features in type 1 diabetes (dated by TCRdb to 2016 to 2018). The study in broad terms: Patients and healthy donors did not differ in mean age, gender distribution, total cell number or subset yield. Across all samples, around 100 million sorted cells were examined, and cell number per subset correlated strongly with RNA yield. The study compared TCRB repertoires of sorted circulating CD4+ T cell subsets between recently diagnosed type 1 diabetes patients and matched healthy donors. Naive and central memory subsets were obtained from all 30 or so donors, but regulatory and stem cell-like memory subsets were isolated from only 8 patients and roughly eight healthy donors. What the study reported, not specific to this receptor: Because cDNA rather than genomic DNA was sequenced, highly expressing activated cells could have been over-represented, although no difference in activation and CD3 levels was found between groups. Because small numbers of individuals were included in the HLA sub-analyses, any influence of HLA type on TCRB rearrangement was left unresolved. At VDJ recombination sites, type 1 diabetes patients had fewer insertions and more deleted nucleotides, which implies abnormalities in thymic rearrangement. Shorter templates might have been favored by PCR, but patient and control samples were amplified and corrected together, so both groups would have been affected equally by any skew. In all four CD4+ subsets, TCRB CDR3 length was moderately but significantly shorter in type 1 diabetes patients. Naive, central memory and regulatory TCRB repertoires appeared to be more similar among patients than among healthy donors.

This TCR came from a woman younger than 35 in good health. The sequencing input was naive CD4+ T cells from blood. This specimen's cell subset or site label, per the study, means: true naive CD4+ T cells.

CDR3 region: CASSILTDTQYF. The nucleotide sequence reads as follows: TGTGCCAGCAGCATACTCACAGATACGCAGTATTTT. The chain is made from TRBV28 and TRBJ2-3, with the D segment identity uncertain. The V end loses 6 bases and the J end loses 2 bases, and a stretch of 6 bases separates them. CDR1 MDHEN and CDR2 SYDVKM were looked up in the germline V gene. Inclusive of the bounding cysteine and phenylalanine, the CDR3 is 12 residues long. Only CDR3 DNA is held: 36 bases, read in frame from base 1.